The 8 T cell receptor beta chains listed next were all sequenced from one sample in a study of T cell responses to AZD1222 COVID-19 vaccine. The assay was immunoSEQ multiplex PCR, and TCRdb's table has in-frame clones only and misses some. The sample contains about 140,000 clones, about 89% of which appear only once. Sequenced here: peripheral blood, sampled on day 0 of AZD1222 vaccination. The receptors derive from an adult in good health.

This clone showed up just once. The rearrangement uses TRBV19 and TRBJ1-5, with no clear D. The germline CDR1 and CDR2 sequences are LNHDA and SQIVND (reference sequence). Trimming left V 1 base short and J 7 bases short, with 8 bases between. The CDR3 has 13 amino acids. DNA for the CDR3: TGTGCCAGTAGTATAGCGGACCAACAGCCCCAGCATTTT. Encoded protein: CASSIADQQPQHF.

The sample holds one count of this clone. This chain connects TRBV3-1 (or the pseudogene TRBV3-2) to TRBJ2-3, with D maybe TRBD2 (7 bases). This CDR3 spans 18 amino acids. The V gene's germline CDR1 is LGHDT and CDR2 YNNKEL (reference sequence). Between the trimmed V and J ends, which lost 5 bases and 2 bases, there was a span of 23 bases. This chain's CDR3 is CASSTGSEGGPLTDTQYF. As DNA, the CDR3 is TGTGCCAGCAGCACTGGCTCGGAGGGGGGGCCCCTCACAGATACGCAGTATTTT.

The chain couples TRBV28 to TRBJ2-1, with 16 bases fitting TRBD2. This CDR3 comprises 17 residues. CDR1 is MDHEN and CDR2 is SYDVKM in the germline V gene. Trimming at V came to 5 bases and at J to 10 bases, leaving 11 bases not matched to a gene. The DNA for the CDR3 is TGTGCCAGCAGTGGGCGCCCGGGACTAGCGGGAGGGTACGAGCAGTTCTTC. It encodes CASSGRPGLAGGYEQFF.

The rearrangement links TRBV18 to TRBJ2-6, with D perhaps TRBD2 (6 bases). Germline lookup yields CDR1 KGHSH and CDR2 LQKENI. The CDR3 spans 17 residues. Trimming stripped 2 bases from V and 0 bases from J, with 11 bases between. CDR3 DNA sequence: TGTGCCAGCTCACCAGGGGGGACCTACTCTGGGGCCAACGTCCTGACTTTC. Protein sequence: CASSPGGTYSGANVLTF.

This chain connects TRBV7-8 to TRBJ2-2, with TRBD2 matching over 8 bases. The junction had 10 bases not matched to a gene; V was cut back by 6 bases and J by 7 bases. The CDR3 runs 15 residues. Germline CDR1 reads SGHVS; CDR2 reads FQNEAQ. CDR3 coding DNA: TGTGCCAGCAGGTTGGGAGCGGGAGATGACGGGGAGCTGTTTTTT. As protein: CASRLGAGDDGELFF.

This clone came up once. V and J are TRBV2 and TRBJ2-5; D not certain. V was shortened by 6 bases and J by 3 bases, with 20 bases between the two germline ends. Per the germline V gene, CDR1 is SNHLY and CDR2 is FYNNEI. CDR3 length: 16 amino acids. CDR3 sequence: CASSVLSRQTEETQYF. CDR3 DNA sequence: TGTGCCAGCAGCGTTCTCAGTCGCCAGACCGAAGAGACCCAGTACTTC.

A few counts support this clone. The J gene is TRBJ2-1, the V gene TRBV6-1; 8 bases are a match to TRBD2. The germline CDR1 and CDR2 sequences are MNHNS and SASEGT. This CDR3 has 15 amino acids. Unmatched junction bases numbered 6, after V lost 0 bases and J lost 8 bases. DNA for the CDR3: TGTGCCAGCAGTGAAGCGCGCAGCGGGAGTGATGAGCAGTTCTTC. Translating it yields CASSEARSGSDEQFF.

The chain links TRBV9 to TRBJ2-2, with 7 positions matching TRBD1. V gave up 3 bases and J gave up 2 bases; unmatched junction bases: 1. Germline V lookup: CDR1 SGDLS, CDR2 YYNGEE. The CDR3 is made up of 14 amino acids. The CDR3 protein is CASSGDSNTGELFF. CDR3 nucleotide sequence: TGTGCCAGCAGCGGGGACAGTAACACCGGGGAGCTGTTTTTT.